What follows are 10 T cell receptor beta chains derived from one specimen sequenced in a study of blood T cell repertoires in COVID-19 (dated by TCRdb to the early 2020s). Libraries were made using the immunoSEQ multiplex PCR assay. Imported from immuneACCESS, the table was reduced by TCRdb to in-frame sequences with V and J called. These copies leave out some clones; in studies compared against another copy, an unresolved V gene accounts for under half, and the cause of the remainder is not known. A total of some 370,000 clones appear in this sample, 90% of them only once. The top ten hold about 6.8% of the sample. Input material: peripheral blood. The receptors shown here come from a man aged 18 to 35 with active or convalescent COVID-19.

The genes are TRBV9 and TRBJ1-2; 7 bases line up with TRBD1. V dropped 2 bases and J dropped 5; count of bases not matched to a gene: 6. The V gene's germline CDR1 is SGDLS and CDR2 YYNGEE. This CDR3 has 14 amino acids. The CDR3 DNA reads TGTGCCAGCAGCGTTGGTGGACAGGCATATGGCTACACCTTC. Protein product: CASSVGGQAYGYTF. Based on the CDR3 plus reference TRBV9 and TRBJ1-2, the full variable domain is DSGVTQTPKHLITATGQRVTLRCSPRSGDLSVYWYQQSLDQGLQFLIQYYNGEERAKGNILERFSAQQFPDLHSELNLSSLELGDSALYFCASSVGGQAYGYTFGSGTRLTVV.

This chain joins TRBV6-5 and TRBJ2-1, with 7 bases matching TRBD2. V lost 6 bases, J lost 11 bases, and 4 bases stayed unmatched. Germline CDR1 is MNHEY and CDR2 is SVGAGI. This CDR3 is built from 11 residues. CDR3 loop: CASRPGGKQFF. The CDR3 nucleotides read TGTGCCAGCAGACCGGGGGGAAAGCAGTTCTTC.

This clone was seen a single time. The chain carries TRBV9 and TRBJ1-4, with 9 positions matching TRBD1. CDR1 and CDR2 from the germline V gene are SGDLS and YYNGEE. This CDR3 is built from 17 residues. Unmatched junction bases numbered 10, after V lost 4 bases and J lost 3 bases. The DNA for the CDR3 is TGTGCCAGCAGCTCCGGCGGGACAGGGAAGTCTAATGAAAAACTGTTTTTT. This encodes CASSSGGTGKSNEKLFF.

The chain carries TRBV19 and TRBJ2-1, with 15 bases identical to TRBD2. This CDR3 is 15 amino acids long. The trim removed 4 bases at V and 9 bases at J, leaving 4 bases unmatched. Germline CDR1 reads LNHDA; CDR2 reads SQIVND (reference sequence). The CDR3 sequence is CASSTGLAGGAEQFF. The CDR3 DNA follows: TGTGCCAGTAGTACGGGACTAGCGGGGGGAGCTGAGCAGTTCTTC. The full variable domain, completed using reference TRBV19 and TRBJ2-1, is DGGITQSPKYLFRKEGQNVTLSCEQNLNHDAMYWYRQDPGQGLRLIYYSQIVNDFQKGDIAEGYSVSREKKESFPLTVTSAQKNPTAFYLCASSTGLAGGAEQFFGPGTRLTVL.

The V and J genes are TRBV6-1 and TRBJ2-3; D possibly corresponds to TRBD1 (7 bases). CDR1 is MNHNS and CDR2 is SASEGT in the germline V gene. The CDR3 runs to 14 residues. V gave up 3 bases and J gave up 4 bases, with 11 bases separating them. The CDR3, as DNA: TGTGCCAGCAGTGACGGAGGGGGCGCAGATACGCAGTATTTT. As protein: CASSDGGGADTQYF.

The V and J genes are TRBV5-8 and TRBJ2-5; 9 bases fit TRBD2. Per the germline V gene, CDR1 is SGHTS and CDR2 is YDEGEE. Trimming removed 9 bases from V and 2 bases from J; junction bases left unmatched: 8. The CDR3 length is 14 residues. CDR3 DNA sequence: TGTGCCACCTCAGCGGGAGGCCAACAAGAGACCCAGTACTTC. This gives the protein CATSAGGQQETQYF.

The genes are TRBV5-1 and TRBJ1-2, with 8 bases that match TRBD1. The germline V gene has CDR1 SGHRS and CDR2 YFSETQ. Trimming removed 0 bases from V and 7 bases from J; junction bases left unmatched: 5. The CDR3 runs 14 residues. CDR3 sequence: CASSLEGQVSGYTF. CDR3 DNA sequence: TGCGCCAGCAGCTTGGAGGGACAGGTGTCTGGCTACACCTTC.

This rearrangement joins TRBV7-6 to TRBJ2-7; TRBD2 is a possible D gene (5 bases). Germline loops: CDR1 SGHVS, CDR2 FNYEAQ. This CDR3 spans 16 amino acids. Trimming took off 1 base at V and 2 bases at J, with 15 bases between the two ends. Here the CDR3 DNA reads TGTGCCAGCAGCTTAGAGGTATTCTATAGCGCCTACGAGCAGTACTTC. It encodes CASSLEVFYSAYEQYF.

V and J are TRBV18 and TRBJ1-1; 9 bases agree with TRBD1. Germline trimming cut 2 bases from V and 4 bases from J; bases unmatched to any gene: 8. The CDR3 consists of 16 residues. CDR1 is KGHSH and CDR2 is LQKENI in the germline V gene. The CDR3 region is CASSPGRDRVLTEAFF. In nucleotides, the CDR3 is TGTGCCAGCTCACCAGGCCGGGACAGGGTGCTCACTGAAGCTTTCTTT.

V and J are TRBV27 and TRBJ2-1, with 11 bases that match TRBD2. After removal of 7 bases from V and 10 bases from J, the junction contained 9 bases not matched to a gene. The germline V gene encodes CDR1 MNHEY and CDR2 SMNVEV (reference sequence). The CDR3 totals 14 residues. The CDR3 loop reads CASTGTSGRWEQFF. The CDR3 DNA reads TGTGCCAGCACCGGGACTAGCGGCCGATGGGAGCAGTTCTTC.